A single count supports the clone carrying this T cell receptor (beta chain). Its matching antigen is unknown. Other DNA sequences in this specimen translate into the identical CDR3. Data came from immunoSEQ multiplex PCR; TCRdb stores just in-frame clones and leaves some out. The data hold more than 2 million clones, with 90% to 95% observed a single time. This entry belongs to a study of shared clonotypes between healthy human individuals. General study findings and limits: There were few donors, and this limited the genetic and exposure-history diversity represented. Blood was the sole source, and tissue repertoires probably differ.

The germline CDR1 and CDR2 sequences are MNHEY and SVGAGI. The CDR3 length is 12 residues. Trimming stripped 6 bases from V and 5 bases from J, with 10 bases between. The sequence was collected from a man aged 18 to 29 in good health. V is TRBV6-5 and J is TRBJ2-5; D assignment may be TRBD1 or TRBD2 (5 bases each). Sequencing used naive CD4+ T cells sorted from blood. Subset reported: CD45RA+ positively selected. In DNA form, the CDR3 reads TGTGCCAGCAGCAGGGACCGCGAGACCCAGTACTTC. Amino acid sequence: CASSRDRETQYF.